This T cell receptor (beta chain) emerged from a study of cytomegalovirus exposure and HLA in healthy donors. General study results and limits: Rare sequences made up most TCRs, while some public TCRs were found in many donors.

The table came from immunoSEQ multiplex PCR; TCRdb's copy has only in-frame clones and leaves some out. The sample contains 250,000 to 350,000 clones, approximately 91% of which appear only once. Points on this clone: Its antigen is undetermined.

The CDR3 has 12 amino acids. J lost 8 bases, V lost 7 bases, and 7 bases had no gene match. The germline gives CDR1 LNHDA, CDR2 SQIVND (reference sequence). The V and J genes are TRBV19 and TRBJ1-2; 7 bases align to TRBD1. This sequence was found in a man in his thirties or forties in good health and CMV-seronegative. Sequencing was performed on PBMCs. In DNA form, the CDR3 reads TGTGCCAGTAACAGACAGGGCGACGGCTACACCTTC. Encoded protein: CASNRQGDGYTF.